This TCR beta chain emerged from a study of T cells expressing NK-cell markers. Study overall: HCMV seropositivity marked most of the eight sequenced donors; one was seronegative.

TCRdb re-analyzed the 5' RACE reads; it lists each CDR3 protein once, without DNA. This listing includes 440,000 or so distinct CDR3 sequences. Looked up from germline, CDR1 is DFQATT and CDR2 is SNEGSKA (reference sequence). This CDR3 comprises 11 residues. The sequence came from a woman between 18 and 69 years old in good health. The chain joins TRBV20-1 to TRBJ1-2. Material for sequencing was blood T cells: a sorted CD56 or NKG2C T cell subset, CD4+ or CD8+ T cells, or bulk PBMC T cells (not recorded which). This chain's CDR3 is CSAPDVGGYTF.